This T cell receptor (beta chain) was observed in a study of T cells in Graves' hyperthyroidism and ophthalmopathy. Turning to the study itself: Peripheral blood was drawn at first diagnosis, prior to all treatment. General study points: The model foresaw ophthalmopathy a median roughly 6.5 months prior to onset. Blood shared most expanded thyroid clonotypes above 0.001.

The sample holds a few counts of this clonotype. Its antigen is undetermined. The CDR3 regions of TCR beta were amplified from RNA transcripts. The HTBI set primed first-round TCR CDR3 RT-PCR. Via MiXCR, TCRdb re-called the multiplex PCR reads, giving one row per CDR3 protein. The sample yields more than 600,000 distinct CDR3 sequences, about a sixth seen once. Diagnostic decisions used clinical symptoms, serum thyroxine and TRAb, thyroid ultrasound and orbital computed tomography. Sequenced: blood. This receptor was obtained from a man aged 18 to 29 with Graves' hyperthyroidism.

CDR3: CSVRTDTQYF. CDR3 DNA: TGCAGCGTCCGCACAGATACGCAGTATTTT. The rearrangement links TRBV29-1 to TRBJ2-3, with no clear D. The CDR3 covers 10 residues. V was cut by 6 bases and J by 1 base, with 2 bases left in between. From germline, CDR1 is SQVTM and CDR2 ANQGSEA.